These 29 T cell receptor beta chains share one sample of origin, sequenced in a study of T cell repertoires in cytomegalovirus infection (dated by TCRdb to between 2019 and 2020). Their cognate antigens are unknown. Explained via the paper, the treatment or condition label denotes: in vitro stimulation with specific CMV peptide epitopes to enrich CMV-specific T cells. TCRdb records Illumina HiSeq 1500 as the sequencer. The public reads were quality trimmed at Q25 with fastp and then assembled into clones with MiXCR by TCRdb, keeping productive beta chains. Each entry merges the rows of one CDR3 protein and shows their most common DNA and genes. This sample has hundreds of thousands of distinct CDR3 sequences in its table, and roughly a third of those were observed once. Roughly 18% of the sample lies in the top ten. The material was cultured PBMCs, obtained from culture after CMV antigen stimulation. These receptors were taken from a human donor in good health (CMV status not recorded). Some clones in this sample may be carry-over from other donors' samples.

This chain links TRBV20-1 with TRBJ1-3; D is ambiguous. This CDR3 is 15 amino acids long. V lost 0 bases, J lost 0 bases, and 9 bases lay in between. Per the germline V gene, CDR1 is DFQATT and CDR2 is SNEGSKA (reference sequence). CDR3 nucleotide sequence: TGCAGTGCTAGAGATTCGTCCTACTCTGGAAACACCATATATTTT. Its protein is CSARDSSYSGNTIYF.

The chain couples TRBV12-3 or TRBV12-4 to TRBJ2-3; 8 bases fit TRBD2. The CDR3 totals 11 residues. V shed 5 bases, J shed 12 bases, and the junction held 4 bases outside the gene matches. Here the CDR3 reads CASSRTSRQYF. The CDR3 nucleotides are TGTGCCAGCAGTCGGACTAGCCGCCAGTATTTT.

This clonotype was counted a few times. The V and J genes are TRBV10-2 and TRBJ1-5; possible D gene TRBD1, 5 bases. The V gene lost 1 base and the J gene lost 2 bases, with 15 bases spanning the gap. The CDR3 loop spans 17 amino acids. Germline loops: CDR1 WSHSY, CDR2 SAAADI. CDR3 DNA sequence: TGCGCCAGCAGTGAGTTGCTTAATGACAGAGGCAATCAGCCCCAGCATTTT. This encodes CASSELLNDRGNQPQHF.

The genes are TRBV12-3 or TRBV12-4 and TRBJ2-5; TRBD1 is a possible D gene (5 bases). Trimming shortened V by 5 bases and J by 5 bases, and 21 bases separated the two germline ends. The CDR3 is 16 residues long. CDR3 sequence: CASSAEQVARLETQYF. The CDR3, as DNA: TGTGCCAGCAGTGCGGAACAGGTCGCCCGCCTCGAGACCCAGTACTTC.

This clonotype appeared many times. This chain links TRBV7-2 with TRBJ1-4, with a possible D match to TRBD1 (5 bases). Trimming stripped 0 bases from V and 8 bases from J, with 13 bases between. CDR1 SGHTA and CDR2 FQGNSA come from the germline V gene. CDR3 length equals 15 residues. CDR3 in DNA: TGTGCCAGCAGCTTAGCGCCGGCGACAGCCGAAAAACTGTTTTTT. Its protein product is CASSLAPATAEKLFF.

The chain carries TRBV6-5 and TRBJ1-1; D unclear. The CDR3 totals 15 residues. Germline V lookup: CDR1 MNHEY, CDR2 SVGAGI. With 6 bases removed from V and 0 bases from J, the gap between germline ends came to 14 bases. The CDR3 region is CASSQIDRLNTEAFF. In DNA, the CDR3 is TGTGCCAGCAGCCAAATAGACCGTCTGAACACTGAAGCTTTCTTT.

This clonotype has only a few counts. The chain is built from TRBV4-1 and TRBJ1-2; D is perhaps TRBD1 (5 bases). This CDR3 comprises 15 residues. CDR1 is MGHRA, CDR2 YSYEKL, per germline. Trimming stripped 7 bases from V and 4 bases from J, with 19 bases between. The CDR3 sequence is CASKQLQRQGYGYTF. For the CDR3, the DNA is TGCGCCAGCAAACAATTGCAGCGGCAGGGCTATGGCTACACCTTC.

The chain employs TRBV6-1 and TRBJ2-7; D is ambiguous. Germline CDR1 MNHNS, CDR2 SASEGT. Trimming removed 8 bases at V and 2 bases at J, with 13 bases between. The CDR3 sequence is 13 residues long. CDR3 sequence (DNA): TGTGCCAGCGGCTATTCGCCCGCCTACGAGCAGTACTTC. Encoded protein: CASGYSPAYEQYF.

The rearrangement links TRBV12-3 or TRBV12-4 to TRBJ1-3; 8 bases are a match to TRBD1. The CDR3 has 16 residues. V gave up 4 bases and J gave up 2 bases; unmatched junction bases: 7. CDR3 region: CASSSRGRVPGNTIYF. The CDR3 DNA is TGTGCCAGCAGTTCCAGGGGGCGCGTCCCTGGAAACACCATATATTTT.

The V gene is TRBV6-2 or TRBV6-3, the J gene TRBJ2-5, with 8 bases lining up with TRBD1. The CDR3 sequence is 14 residues long. The germline gives CDR1 MNHEY, CDR2 SVGEGT. The V segment lost 5 bases and the J segment 6 bases; nucleotides outside the gene matches: 8. CDR3 nucleotides: TGTGCCAGCAGTCCTTCTATCAGGGGGCAGACCCAGTACTTC. This sequence encodes CASSPSIRGQTQYF.

The CDR3 is CASQIGGSYNEQFF. In DNA form, the CDR3 reads TGCGCCAGCCAAATAGGGGGAAGCTACAATGAGCAGTTCTTC. The gene calls are TRBV5-1 and TRBJ2-1; D perhaps matches TRBD1 (6 bases). The V end was cut by 7 bases, the J end by 3 bases, with 14 bases between. The CDR3 contains 14 residues. Germline CDR1 SGHRS, CDR2 YFSETQ.

V usage is TRBV20-1 and J usage is TRBJ2-5; 9 bases are a match to TRBD2. Germline values: CDR1 DFQATT, CDR2 SNEGSKA (reference sequence). The CDR3 extends over 15 amino acids. After removal of 8 bases from V and 2 bases from J, the junction contained 12 bases not matched to a gene. CDR3 loop: CSCDFSGGEQETQYF. The CDR3 coding sequence is TGCAGTTGTGATTTTAGCGGGGGAGAACAAGAGACCCAGTACTTC.

This rearrangement joins TRBV19 to TRBJ1-5; no firm D call. The CDR3 has 15 amino acids. Per germline, CDR1 LNHDA and CDR2 SQIVND (reference sequence). Trimming cost V 8 bases and J 3 bases, with 17 bases left between them. The CDR3: CASPPGPQVNQPQHF. The CDR3 DNA reads as TGTGCCAGTCCTCCGGGCCCTCAAGTCAATCAGCCCCAGCATTTT.

This clonotype turned up a few times. This chain joins TRBV27 and TRBJ1-2, with D maybe TRBD1 (5 bases). There are 14 residues in the CDR3. The germline gives CDR1 MNHEY, CDR2 SMNVEV (reference sequence). Trimming removed 5 bases from V and 4 bases from J, with 14 bases in between. The CDR3 spells CASSIGAWGYGYTF. In nucleotides, the CDR3 is TGTGCCAGCAGTATCGGGGCTTGGGGCTATGGCTACACCTTC.

This clonotype has at least ten counts. The V gene is TRBV7-2, the J gene TRBJ2-3; D ambiguous. This CDR3 region has 16 residues. Between the trimmed V and J ends, which lost 0 bases and 4 bases, there was a span of 14 bases. Germline lookup yields CDR1 SGHTA and CDR2 FQGNSA. CDR3 residues: CASSLAGKGNADTQYF. The CDR3 coding sequence is TGTGCCAGCAGCTTAGCGGGGAAGGGTAATGCAGATACGCAGTATTTT.

The chain couples TRBV7-6 to TRBJ2-6; unclear D gene. The CDR3 has 16 amino acids. Trimming cost V 1 base and J 0 bases, with 7 bases left between them. Per germline, CDR1 SGHVS and CDR2 FNYEAQ. CDR3 sequence (DNA): TGTGCCAGCAGCTTAGGGGCACCCTCTGGGGCCAACGTCCTGACTTTC. The encoded protein is CASSLGAPSGANVLTF. Full variable domain (missing parts from reference TRBV7-6 and TRBJ2-6): GAGVSQSPRYKVTKRGQDVALRCDPISGHVSLYWYRQALGQGPEFLTYFNYEAQQDKSGLPNDRFSAERPEGSISTLTIQRTEQRDSAMYRCASSLGAPSGANVLTFGAGSRLTVL.

The rearrangement uses TRBV19 and TRBJ2-1; no clear D gene. Trimming took off 6 bases at V and 1 base at J, with 13 bases between the two ends. The CDR3 consists of 15 residues. The germline V gene has CDR1 LNHDA and CDR2 SQIVND (reference sequence). CDR3 loop: CASRGPGESYNEQFF. CDR3 coding DNA: TGTGCCAGTAGAGGACCTGGTGAGTCCTACAATGAGCAGTTCTTC.

This clonotype has a handful of counts. The V and J genes are TRBV12-3 or TRBV12-4 and TRBJ1-1; D not resolved. V was pared by 3 bases and J by 4 bases, with 12 bases between. The CDR3 covers 14 residues. DNA of the CDR3: TGTGCCAGCAGTTTCCAAGACATTGCCACTGAAGCTTTCTTT. Its protein product is CASSFQDIATEAFF.

This clonotype turned up a few times. The chain combines TRBV19 with TRBJ1-5; D unresolved. Germline V CDR1 and CDR2: LNHDA, SQIVND (reference sequence). V dropped 3 bases and J dropped 5 bases, with 8 bases sitting between them. The CDR3 consists of 13 residues. This CDR3 reads CASSIPPYQPQHF. The CDR3 coding sequence is TGTGCCAGTAGTATCCCACCCTATCAGCCCCAGCATTTT.

The chain links TRBV4-1 to TRBJ1-2; 7 bases line up with TRBD1. CDR1 and CDR2 from the germline V gene are MGHRA and YSYEKL. Germline trimming cut 3 bases from V and 8 bases from J; bases unmatched to any gene: 9. The CDR3 spans 14 residues. The CDR3 region is CASSQRDSQRGYTF. DNA for the CDR3: TGCGCCAGCAGCCAGAGGGACAGCCAGAGGGGCTACACCTTC.

This clonotype was seen only a few times. The rearrangement links TRBV7-6 to TRBJ1-2, with D possibly TRBD1 on 5 matching bases. Germline CDR1 SGHVS, CDR2 FNYEAQ. The CDR3 is 16 amino acids. V gave up 0 bases and J gave up 4 bases, with 15 bases separating them. CDR3 bases: TGTGCCAGCAGCTTAGCGGGCCAGGGACTAGGCTATGGCTACACCTTC. This encodes CASSLAGQGLGYGYTF. Full variable domain (remainder filled in from reference TRBV7-6 and TRBJ1-2): GAGVSQSPRYKVTKRGQDVALRCDPISGHVSLYWYRQALGQGPEFLTYFNYEAQQDKSGLPNDRFSAERPEGSISTLTIQRTEQRDSAMYRCASSLAGQGLGYGYTFGSGTRLTVV.

This clonotype showed up just a few times. V and J are TRBV7-6 and TRBJ2-1; D tentatively fits TRBD1 or TRBD2 (5 bases each). Trimming stripped 2 bases from V and 7 bases from J, with 15 bases between. Germline V gene sequence: CDR1 SGHVS, CDR2 FNYEAQ. This CDR3 is built from 15 residues. In DNA form, the CDR3 reads TGTGCCAGCAGCTTAACCCCGGGGCTCGTAAATGAGCAGTTCTTC. This codes for CASSLTPGLVNEQFF.

A few counts support this clonotype. The genes are TRBV11-2 and TRBJ2-2, with D perhaps matching TRBD1 (5 bases). V gave up 5 bases and J gave up 5 bases, with 21 bases separating them. The germline V gene has CDR1 SGHAT and CDR2 FQNNGV. The CDR3 has 17 amino acids. The CDR3 coding sequence is TGTGCCAGCAGCCCTAGGGTGGGGCAGGTCGGGACCGGGGAGCTGTTTTTT. Translated: CASSPRVGQVGTGELFF.

J is TRBJ2-1 and V is TRBV6-1; D is perhaps TRBD1 (5 bases). From germline, CDR1 is MNHNS and CDR2 SASEGT. Trimming removed 4 bases from V and 9 bases from J, with 7 bases in between. The length of the CDR3 is 11 residues. The CDR3: CASSARVEQFF. CDR3 nucleotides: TGTGCCAGCAGTGCCAGGGTTGAGCAGTTCTTC.

This clonotype was seen many times. J is TRBJ1-4 and V is TRBV7-6; 8 bases are a match to TRBD1. Unmatched junction bases numbered 12, after V lost 5 bases and J lost 4 bases. This CDR3 has 17 amino acids. Germline V gives CDR1 SGHVS, CDR2 FNYEAQ. CDR3 loop: CASSHGQGIFVNEKLFF. The CDR3, as DNA: TGTGCCAGCAGCCATGGACAGGGCATATTTGTTAATGAAAAACTGTTTTTT.

The V call is TRBV7-2, the J call TRBJ1-3, with D unresolved. The length of the CDR3 is 15 residues. Germline V gives CDR1 SGHTA, CDR2 FQGNSA. V lost 1 base and J 7 bases, leaving 14 bases between the germline ends. The CDR3 DNA sequence: TGTGCCAGCAGCTTAGGTTACCGGTGGACGAACACCATATATTTT. Residues: CASSLGYRWTNTIYF.

As to this clonotype: A much bigger clone sits one base away, suggesting this may be a read error. The V call is TRBV12-3 or TRBV12-4, the J call TRBJ1-1; 8 bases match TRBD1. V shed 6 bases, J shed 5 bases, and the junction held 5 bases outside the gene matches. The CDR3 totals 13 residues. Here the CDR3 DNA reads TGTGCCAGCAGGCCAGGGGGCTGGACTGAAGCTTTCTTT. This translates into CASRPGGWTEAFF.

The V gene is TRBV5-1, the J gene TRBJ1-2; TRBD1 is a possible D gene (6 bases). The CDR3 runs to 13 residues. From germline, CDR1 is SGHRS and CDR2 YFSETQ. V was clipped by 6 bases and J by 8 bases, with 17 bases between them. The CDR3 here is CASTINRESGYTF. The CDR3, as DNA: TGCGCCAGCACGATAAACAGGGAAAGCGGCTACACCTTC.

This clonotype appeared once. The chain links TRBV6-1 to TRBJ2-1; D is undetermined. Germline assignment: CDR1 MNHNS and CDR2 SASEGT. The V gene lost 6 bases and the J gene lost 10 bases, with 10 bases spanning the gap. This CDR3 has 11 amino acids. The CDR3 loop reads CASRAQTEQFF. CDR3 sequence (DNA): TGTGCCAGCAGGGCTCAGACAGAGCAGTTCTTC.